Listed below are T cell receptor beta chains from one sample, sequenced in a study of cytomegalovirus exposure and HLA in healthy donors. Clones were sequenced by immunoSEQ multiplex PCR, and TCRdb holds only the in-frame ones, with some missing. The repertoire includes roughly 240,000 clones, about 81% of them detected once, and 5% to 6% sits in the top ten. Material: PBMCs. Receptors were obtained from a woman aged 40 to 50 in good health and CMV-seropositive. The CDR3 runs from the conserved cysteine through the conserved F or W. The order of the fields is D gene, clone size, J gene, V gene, CDR3 DNA, CDR3 protein. The D gene is left open where the match is weak. Not every row has a clone size; where given, it reads once, few, many or a size class.

.	.	TRBJ2-1	TRBV5-4	TGTGCCAGCAGCCCGAGGGCAGGCTACAATGAGCAGTTCTTC	CASSPRAGYNEQFF
.	few	TRBJ1-2	TRBV2	TGTGCCAGCAGTGAAGCGCGAAAAGGGGCTAAGGGCTACACCTTC	CASSEARKGAKGYTF
TRBD2	.	TRBJ2-7	TRBV4-1	TGCGCCAGCAGCCAATCCGCGGGGGGGAAAGTCCTGAGCGAGCAGTACTTC	CASSQSAGGKVLSEQYF
.	.	TRBJ1-5	TRBV2	TGTGCCAGCAGTTCATTCGACTGGAATCAGCCCCAGCATTTT	CASSSFDWNQPQHF
.	.	TRBJ2-5	TRBV30	TGTGCCTGGAGATGGGACTCCCTGAGGGAGACCCAGTACTTC	CAWRWDSLRETQYF
.	.	TRBJ2-5	TRBV6-5	TGTGCCAGCAGAGTTTCCCCGGACAGCGAGACCCAGTACTTC	CASRVSPDSETQYF
.	.	TRBJ1-1	TRBV4-3	TGCGCCAGCAGCCCGGGGGATTCTAACACTGAAGCTTTCTTT	CASSPGDSNTEAFF
.	few	TRBJ1-2	TRBV19	TGTGCCAGTAGTTTGCTTCCCGGGGAGAGCTACACCTTC	CASSLLPGESYTF
.	.	TRBJ2-1	TRBV7-8	TGTGCCAGCAGCTCCAAGAGGGGGGGAGTGAACAATGAGCAGTTCTTC	CASSSKRGGVNNEQFF
TRBD1	.	TRBJ2-4	TRBV6-1	TGTGCCAGCAGTGAAGGAGGGGACAGGGGTTGGTACTTC	CASSEGGDRGWYF
.	.	TRBJ2-3	TRBV11-2	TGTGCCAGCAGCTTAGGACGGGACACAGATACGCAGTATTTT	CASSLGRDTDTQYF
TRBD2	.	TRBJ2-1	TRBV9	TGTGCCAGCAGCTCCCCGTGGGGGGGAGGTGTTAATGAGCAGTTCTTC	CASSSPWGGGVNEQFF
.	.	TRBJ1-1	TRBV29-1	TGCAGCGTTGAAGAATACGGGTCGTGGCTGTTT	CSVEEYGSWLF
.	.	TRBJ1-6	TRBV28	TGTGCCAGCAGTTTAGGGAGCACCGGGAACTCACCCCTCCACTTT	CASSLGSTGNSPLHF
TRBD2	.	TRBJ2-1	TRBV18	TGTGCCAGCTCACCAATCGCCACTAGCGGGAGGGGCAATGAGCAGTTCTTC	CASSPIATSGRGNEQFF
TRBD1	.	TRBJ2-3	TRBV7-2	TGTGCCAGCAGCTTAGTCGGGACAGGGTTCCGCACAGATACGCAGTATTTT	CASSLVGTGFRTDTQYF
TRBD2	.	TRBJ2-3	TRBV4-3	TGCGCCAGCAGCCACGGACTAGCGGCCGATAGCACAGATACGCAGTATTTT	CASSHGLAADSTDTQYF
.	few	TRBJ1-2	TRBV7-9	TGTTCCAGCAAGATAGTGGGGCAAGATGGCTACACCTTC	CSSKIVGQDGYTF
TRBD2	.	TRBJ2-7	TRBV5-1	TGCGCCAGCAGCTTCACTCTAGCGGGAACGATGGACGAGCAGTACTTC	CASSFTLAGTMDEQYF
.	.	TRBJ1-1	TRBV7-3	TGTGCCAGCAGCTCGATCCTGGGGGGCACTGAAGCTTTCTTT	CASSSILGGTEAFF
.	.	TRBJ1-1	TRBV7-9	TGTTCCAGCAGCTTCGGGGGGCTGAACACTGAAGCTTTCTTT	CSSSFGGLNTEAFF
TRBD1	.	TRBJ1-5	TRBV2	TGTGCCAGCAGGAGAGACCAGGGGGGTCAGCCCCAGCATTTT	CASRRDQGGQPQHF